The entry below gives a single TCR beta chain sequence along with its context. Its antigen remains unknown. TCRdb's table, derived via immunoSEQ multiplex PCR, lists solely in-frame clones and lacks some. The data contain 80,000 to 100,000 clones, more than 85% of them singletons. This sample is part of a study of cytomegalovirus exposure and HLA in healthy donors. Overall study: Per a later analysis, the roughly 690 first-cohort and some 110 validation repertoires shared one platform.

CDR1 and CDR2 from the germline V gene are ENHRY and SYGVKD. Trimming pared 3 bases from V and 5 bases from J, leaving 11 bases between. The CDR3 covers 14 residues. Study results and limitations: In vitro confirmation showed a few CMV-associated chains to be CMV antigen specific. Both high specificity and high sensitivity reportedly marked the classifier's diagnosis of cytomegalovirus status. TCR beta chains numbering more than 150 were designated cytomegalovirus-associated.

This sequence was found in a man in his late teens or twenties in good health and CMV-seropositive. The chain employs TRBV10-3 and TRBJ1-5; D might be TRBD1 (6 bases). The sample was PBMCs. In DNA, the CDR3 is TGTGCCATCAGTGATTGGGACAAGGATCAGCCCCAGCATTTT. It yields the protein CAISDWDKDQPQHF.